The clone carrying this T cell receptor (beta chain) was counted many times. What it binds is unknown. This record belongs to a study of spatial heterogeneity in lung cancer. Overall study context: Across the raw uncorrected reads, a unique TCR and UMI combination was observed, on average, more than ten times. Study-wide points: The recorded estimate of tumor T cell coverage is around 7.1% for alpha chains and roughly 13% for beta chains. Tumoral mutation counts were tracked by counts of expanded intratumoral alpha and beta TCRs.

The V end was cut by 8 bases, the J end by 9 bases, with 17 bases between. CDR3 length equals 13 residues. The germline gives CDR1 LNHDA, CDR2 SQIVND (reference sequence). TCRdb reprocessed the 5' RACE reads via MiXCR and lists one record per CDR3 protein. The data show around 100,000 distinct CDR3 sequences, with approximately 4% seen just once and 21% held by the top ten. Time point described: sample taken at primary tumor resection. Patients with untreated early-stage non-small cell lung cancer, numbering 72, were the donors. The TCR was taken from a male donor with early-stage non-small cell lung cancer. The sequencing used lung tumor tissue, collected at surgery. This chain joins TRBV19 and TRBJ2-1; TRBD2 might be the D (5 bases). Here the CDR3 DNA reads TGTGCCAGTCGGCTCTCTGAGGGCAGTGAGCAGTTCTTC. Translated: CASRLSEGSEQFF.